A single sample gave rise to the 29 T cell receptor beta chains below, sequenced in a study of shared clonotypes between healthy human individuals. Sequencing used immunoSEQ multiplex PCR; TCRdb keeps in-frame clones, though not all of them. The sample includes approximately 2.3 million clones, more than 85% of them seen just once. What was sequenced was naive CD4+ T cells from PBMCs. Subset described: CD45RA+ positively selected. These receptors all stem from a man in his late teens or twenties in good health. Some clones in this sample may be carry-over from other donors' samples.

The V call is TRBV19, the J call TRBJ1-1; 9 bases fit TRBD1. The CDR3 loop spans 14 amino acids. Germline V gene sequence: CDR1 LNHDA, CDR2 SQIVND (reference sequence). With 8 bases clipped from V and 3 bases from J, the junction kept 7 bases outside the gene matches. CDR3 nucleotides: TGTGCCAGTGGACAGACAGGGGGGGACACTGAAGCTTTCTTT. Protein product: CASGQTGGDTEAFF.

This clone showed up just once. The CDR3: CASSGELAPNTGELFF. CDR3 nucleotide sequence: TGTGCCAGCTCAGGGGAACTAGCGCCGAACACCGGGGAGCTGTTTTTT. The chain carries TRBV18 and TRBJ2-2, with 7 nucleotides matching TRBD2. The junction had 6 bases not matched to a gene; V was cut back by 5 bases and J by 0 bases. This CDR3 has 16 amino acids. The germline CDR1 and CDR2 sequences are KGHSH and LQKENI.

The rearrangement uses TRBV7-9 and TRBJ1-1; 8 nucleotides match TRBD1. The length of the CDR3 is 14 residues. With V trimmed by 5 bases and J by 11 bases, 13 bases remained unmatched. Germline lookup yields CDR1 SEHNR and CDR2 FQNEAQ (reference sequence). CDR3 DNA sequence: TGTGCCAGCAGCCAACCAGGGACAGGTGGCGGGGCTTTCTTT. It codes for CASSQPGTGGGAFF.

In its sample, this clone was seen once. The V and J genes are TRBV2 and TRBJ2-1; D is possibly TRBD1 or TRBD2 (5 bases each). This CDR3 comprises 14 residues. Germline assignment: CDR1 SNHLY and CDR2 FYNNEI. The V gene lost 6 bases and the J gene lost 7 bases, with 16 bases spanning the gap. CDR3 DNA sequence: TGTGCCAGCAGCGACAACAGAGGGGTGAATGAGCAGTTCTTC. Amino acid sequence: CASSDNRGVNEQFF.

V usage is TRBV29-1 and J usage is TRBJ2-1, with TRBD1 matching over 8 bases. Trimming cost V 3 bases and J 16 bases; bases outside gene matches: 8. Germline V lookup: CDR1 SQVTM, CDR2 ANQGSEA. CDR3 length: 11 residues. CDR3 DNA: TGCAGCGTTGATTTCCGGGACAGGTCATTCTTC. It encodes CSVDFRDRSFF.

CDR3 residues: CASSRNGDEQFF. The CDR3 nucleotides read TGTGCCAGCAGCAGAAACGGGGATGAGCAGTTCTTC. This chain joins TRBV9 and TRBJ2-1; D is possibly TRBD2 (5 bases). The germline V and J ends were trimmed by 4 bases and 8 bases, with 10 bases remaining between them. The V gene's germline CDR1 is SGDLS and CDR2 YYNGEE. The CDR3 extends over 12 amino acids.

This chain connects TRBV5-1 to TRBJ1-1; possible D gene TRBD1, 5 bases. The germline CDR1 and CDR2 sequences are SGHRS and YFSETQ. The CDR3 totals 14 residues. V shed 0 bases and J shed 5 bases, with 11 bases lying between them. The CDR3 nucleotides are TGCGCCAGCAGCTTGGCCAGGGTAGAGACTGAAGCTTTCTTT. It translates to CASSLARVETEAFF. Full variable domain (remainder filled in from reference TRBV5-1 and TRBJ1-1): KAGVTQTPRYLIKTRGQQVTLSCSPISGHRSVSWYQQTPGQGLQFLFEYFSETQRNKGNFPGRFSGRQFSNSRSEMNVSTLELGDSALYLCASSLARVETEAFFGQGTRLTVV.

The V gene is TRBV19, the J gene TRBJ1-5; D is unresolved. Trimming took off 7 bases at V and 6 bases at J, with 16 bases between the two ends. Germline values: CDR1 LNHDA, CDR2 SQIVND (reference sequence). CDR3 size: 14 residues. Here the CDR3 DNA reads TGTGCCAGTACCTTATCGGGGTTTCCTCAGCCCCAGCATTTT. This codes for CASTLSGFPQPQHF.

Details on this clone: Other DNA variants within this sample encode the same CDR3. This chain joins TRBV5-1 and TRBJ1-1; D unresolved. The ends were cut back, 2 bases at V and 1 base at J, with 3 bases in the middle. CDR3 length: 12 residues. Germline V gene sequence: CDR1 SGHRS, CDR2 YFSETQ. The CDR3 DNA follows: TGCGCCAGCAGCTTCACGAACACTGAAGCTTTCTTT. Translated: CASSFTNTEAFF.

CDR3 in DNA: TGCAGTGGCCGACCCCAGAATGGCTACACCTTC. Protein product: CSGRPQNGYTF. The chain recombines TRBV20-1 with TRBJ1-2; D unresolved. Germline V gene lookup returns CDR1 DFQATT and CDR2 SNEGSKA (reference sequence). Trimming took off 7 bases at V and 6 bases at J, with 12 bases between the two ends. The CDR3 runs 11 residues.

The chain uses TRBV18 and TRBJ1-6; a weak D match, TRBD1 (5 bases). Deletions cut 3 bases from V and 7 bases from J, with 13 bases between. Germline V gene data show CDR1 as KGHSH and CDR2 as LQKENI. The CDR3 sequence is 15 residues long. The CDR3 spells CASSPSIPGNSPLHF. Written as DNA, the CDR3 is TGTGCCAGCTCACCGTCGATTCCAGGGAATTCACCCCTCCACTTT.

The chain's CDR3 is CASSPDRGEYF. As DNA, the CDR3 is TGTGCCAGCAGCCCAGACAGGGGAGAGTACTTC. This chain links TRBV11-2 with TRBJ2-7; 8 bases agree with TRBD1. Losses at the gene ends were 5 bases for V and 11 bases for J; bases not matched to a gene: 5. The CDR3 is 11 amino acids. Germline lookup yields CDR1 SGHAT and CDR2 FQNNGV.

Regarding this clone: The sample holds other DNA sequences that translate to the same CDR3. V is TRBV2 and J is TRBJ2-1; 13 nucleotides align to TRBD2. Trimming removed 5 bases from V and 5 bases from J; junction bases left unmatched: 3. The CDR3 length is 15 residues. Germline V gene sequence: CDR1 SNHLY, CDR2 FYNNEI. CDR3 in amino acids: CASSKLAGGNNEQFF. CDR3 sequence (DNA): TGTGCCAGCAGTAAACTAGCGGGAGGGAACAATGAGCAGTTCTTC.

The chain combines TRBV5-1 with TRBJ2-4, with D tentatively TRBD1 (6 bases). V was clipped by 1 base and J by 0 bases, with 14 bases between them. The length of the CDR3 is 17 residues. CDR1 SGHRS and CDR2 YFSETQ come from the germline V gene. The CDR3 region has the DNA TGCGCCAGCAGCTTGTCCCACAGGGAACTAGCCAAAAACATTCAGTACTTC. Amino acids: CASSLSHRELAKNIQYF.

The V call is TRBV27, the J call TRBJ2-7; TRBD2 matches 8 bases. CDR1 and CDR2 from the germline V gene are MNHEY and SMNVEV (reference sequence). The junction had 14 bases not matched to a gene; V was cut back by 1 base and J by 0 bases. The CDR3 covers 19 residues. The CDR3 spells CASSLYRPSVTSVSYEQYF. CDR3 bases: TGTGCCAGCAGTTTATACCGGCCGAGTGTGACTAGCGTCTCCTACGAGCAGTACTTC.

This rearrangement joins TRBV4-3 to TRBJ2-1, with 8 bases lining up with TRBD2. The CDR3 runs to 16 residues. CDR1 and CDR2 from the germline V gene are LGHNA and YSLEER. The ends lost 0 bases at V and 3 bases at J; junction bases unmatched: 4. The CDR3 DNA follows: TGCGCCAGCAGCCAAGAGTCCCTAGCGGGCTACAATGAGCAGTTCTTC. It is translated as CASSQESLAGYNEQFF.

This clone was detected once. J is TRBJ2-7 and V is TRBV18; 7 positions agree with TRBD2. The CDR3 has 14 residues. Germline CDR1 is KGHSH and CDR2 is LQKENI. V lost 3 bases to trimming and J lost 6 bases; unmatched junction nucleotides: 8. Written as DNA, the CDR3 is TGTGCCAGCTCACCGGGACTACCCCCGTCCGAGCAGTACTTC. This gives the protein CASSPGLPPSEQYF.

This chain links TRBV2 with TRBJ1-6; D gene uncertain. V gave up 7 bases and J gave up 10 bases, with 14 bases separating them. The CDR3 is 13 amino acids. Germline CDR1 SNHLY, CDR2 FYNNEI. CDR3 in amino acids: CASNAVPESPLHF. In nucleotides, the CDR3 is TGTGCCAGCAACGCAGTACCCGAATCACCCCTCCACTTT.

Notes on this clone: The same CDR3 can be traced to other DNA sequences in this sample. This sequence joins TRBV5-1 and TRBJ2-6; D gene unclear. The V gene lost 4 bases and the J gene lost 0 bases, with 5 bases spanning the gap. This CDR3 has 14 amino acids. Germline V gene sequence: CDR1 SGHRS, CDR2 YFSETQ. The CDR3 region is CASSPGSGANVLTF. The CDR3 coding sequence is TGCGCCAGCAGCCCGGGCTCTGGGGCCAACGTCCTGACTTTC.

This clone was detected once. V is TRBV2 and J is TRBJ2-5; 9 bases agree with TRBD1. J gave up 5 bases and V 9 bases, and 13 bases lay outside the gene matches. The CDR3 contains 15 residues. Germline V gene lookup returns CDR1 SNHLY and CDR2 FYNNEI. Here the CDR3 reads CASSEDEGTGETQYF. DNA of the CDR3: TGTGCCAGTTCCGAAGACGAGGGGACAGGGGAGACCCAGTACTTC.

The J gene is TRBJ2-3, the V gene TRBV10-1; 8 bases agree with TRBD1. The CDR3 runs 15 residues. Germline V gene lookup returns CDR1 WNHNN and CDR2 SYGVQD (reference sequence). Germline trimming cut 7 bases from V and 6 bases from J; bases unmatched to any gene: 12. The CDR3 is CASTPGQGWRDTQYF. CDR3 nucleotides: TGCGCCAGCACCCCAGGACAGGGTTGGAGGGATACGCAGTATTTT.

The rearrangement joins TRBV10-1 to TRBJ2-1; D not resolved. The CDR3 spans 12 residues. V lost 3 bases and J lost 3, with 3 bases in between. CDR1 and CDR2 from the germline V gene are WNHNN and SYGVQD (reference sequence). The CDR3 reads CASSDFYNEQFF. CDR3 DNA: TGCGCCAGCAGTGATTTCTACAATGAGCAGTTCTTC.

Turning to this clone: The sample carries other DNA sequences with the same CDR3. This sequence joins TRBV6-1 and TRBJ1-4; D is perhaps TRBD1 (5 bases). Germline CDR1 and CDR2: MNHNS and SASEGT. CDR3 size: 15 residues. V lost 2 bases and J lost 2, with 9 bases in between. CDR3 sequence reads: CASSESRGTNEKLFF. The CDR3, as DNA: TGTGCCAGCAGTGAATCGCGGGGGACTAATGAAAAACTGTTTTTT.

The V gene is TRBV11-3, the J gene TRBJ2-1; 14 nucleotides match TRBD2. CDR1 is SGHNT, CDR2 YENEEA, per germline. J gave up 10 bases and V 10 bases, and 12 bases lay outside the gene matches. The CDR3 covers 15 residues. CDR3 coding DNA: TGTGCCACCCCGGGACTAGCGGGAGCGGGGGGAGAGCAGTTCTTC. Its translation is CATPGLAGAGGEQFF.

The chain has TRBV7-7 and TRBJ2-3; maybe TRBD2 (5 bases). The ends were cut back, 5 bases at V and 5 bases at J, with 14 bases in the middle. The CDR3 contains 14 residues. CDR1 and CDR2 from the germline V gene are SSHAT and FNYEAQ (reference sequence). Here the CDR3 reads CASSPPGSGDTQYF. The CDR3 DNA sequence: TGTGCCAGCAGCCCCCCGGGAAGTGGAGATACGCAGTATTTT.

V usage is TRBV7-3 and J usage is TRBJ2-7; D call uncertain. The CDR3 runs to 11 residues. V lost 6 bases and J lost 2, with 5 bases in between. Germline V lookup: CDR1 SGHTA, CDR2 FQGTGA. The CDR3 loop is CASRGTYEQYF. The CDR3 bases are TGTGCCAGCAGGGGGACCTACGAGCAGTACTTC. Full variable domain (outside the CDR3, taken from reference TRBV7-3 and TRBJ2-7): GAGVSQTPSNKVTEKGKYVELRCDPISGHTALYWYRQSLGQGPEFLIYFQGTGAADDSGLPNDRFFAVRPEGSVSTLKIQRTERGDSAVYLCASRGTYEQYFGPGTRLTVT.

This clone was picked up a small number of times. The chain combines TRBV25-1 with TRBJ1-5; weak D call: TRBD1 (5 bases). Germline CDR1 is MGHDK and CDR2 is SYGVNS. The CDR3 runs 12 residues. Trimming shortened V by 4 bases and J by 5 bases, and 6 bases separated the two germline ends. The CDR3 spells CASSGGDQPQHF. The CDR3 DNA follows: TGTGCCAGCAGTGGAGGGGATCAGCCCCAGCATTTT.

The CDR3 protein is CASSPGTEGKGIYF. The CDR3, as DNA: TGCGCCAGCAGCCCCGGGACAGAGGGGAAGGGCATATATTTT. The chain joins TRBV5-1 to TRBJ1-3, with 7 bases lining up with TRBD1. V was pared by 4 bases and J by 12 bases, with 13 bases of the junction left unmatched. Germline V gene lookup returns CDR1 SGHRS and CDR2 YFSETQ. The CDR3 covers 14 residues.

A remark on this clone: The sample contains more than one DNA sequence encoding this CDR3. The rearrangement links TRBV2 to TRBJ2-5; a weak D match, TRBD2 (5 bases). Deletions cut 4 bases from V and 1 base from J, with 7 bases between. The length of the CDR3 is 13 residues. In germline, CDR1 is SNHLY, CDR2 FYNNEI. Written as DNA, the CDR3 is TGTGCCAGCAGTGGAGGGAGCCAAGAGACCCAGTACTTC. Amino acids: CASSGGSQETQYF.